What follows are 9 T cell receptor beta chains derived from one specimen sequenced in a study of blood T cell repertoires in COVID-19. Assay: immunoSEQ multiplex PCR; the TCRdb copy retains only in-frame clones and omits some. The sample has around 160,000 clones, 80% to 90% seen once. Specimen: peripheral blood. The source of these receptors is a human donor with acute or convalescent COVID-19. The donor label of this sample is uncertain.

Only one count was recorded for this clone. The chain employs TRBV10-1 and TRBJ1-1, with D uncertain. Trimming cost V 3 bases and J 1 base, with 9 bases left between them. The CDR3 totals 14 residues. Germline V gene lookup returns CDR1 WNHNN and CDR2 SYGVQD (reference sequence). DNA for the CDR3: TGCGCCAGCAGTGATATGGGAGCGAACACTGAAGCTTTCTTT. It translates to CASSDMGANTEAFF.

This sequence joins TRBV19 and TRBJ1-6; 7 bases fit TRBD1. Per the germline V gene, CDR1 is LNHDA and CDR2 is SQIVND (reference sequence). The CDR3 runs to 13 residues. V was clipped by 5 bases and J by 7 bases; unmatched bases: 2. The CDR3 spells CASSEQGNSPLHF. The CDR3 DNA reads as TGTGCCAGTAGTGAACAGGGGAATTCACCCCTCCACTTT.

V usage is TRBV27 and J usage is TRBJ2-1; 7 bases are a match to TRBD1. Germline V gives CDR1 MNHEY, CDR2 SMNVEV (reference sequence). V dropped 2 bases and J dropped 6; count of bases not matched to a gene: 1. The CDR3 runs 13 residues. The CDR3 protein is CASSLDRVNEQFF. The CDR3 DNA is TGTGCCAGCAGTTTAGACAGGGTCAATGAGCAGTTCTTC.

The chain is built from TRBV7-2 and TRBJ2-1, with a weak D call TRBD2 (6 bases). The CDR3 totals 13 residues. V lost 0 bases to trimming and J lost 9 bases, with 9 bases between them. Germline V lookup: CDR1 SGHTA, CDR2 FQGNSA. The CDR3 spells CASSLAPEGEQFF. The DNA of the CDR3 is TGTGCCAGCAGCTTAGCCCCGGAGGGTGAGCAGTTCTTC.

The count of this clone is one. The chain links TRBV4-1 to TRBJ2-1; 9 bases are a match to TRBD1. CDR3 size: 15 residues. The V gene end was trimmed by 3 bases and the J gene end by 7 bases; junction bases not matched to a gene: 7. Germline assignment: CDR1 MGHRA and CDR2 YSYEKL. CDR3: CASSQGGQGWNEQFF. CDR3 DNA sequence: TGCGCCAGCAGCCAGGGGGGACAGGGATGGAATGAGCAGTTCTTC.

As DNA, the CDR3 is TGTGCCAGTAGTATTTGGGGGAGGGACACTGAAGCTTTCTTT. Translation gives CASSIWGRDTEAFF. This chain joins TRBV19 and TRBJ1-1; perhaps TRBD1 as D (5 bases). There are 14 residues in the CDR3. Per the germline V gene, CDR1 is LNHDA and CDR2 is SQIVND (reference sequence). Trimming cost V 3 bases and J 3 bases, with 11 bases left between them. Drawing the rest from reference TRBV19 and TRBJ1-1, the complete variable domain is DGGITQSPKYLFRKEGQNVTLSCEQNLNHDAMYWYRQDPGQGLRLIYYSQIVNDFQKGDIAEGYSVSREKKESFPLTVTSAQKNPTAFYLCASSIWGRDTEAFFGQGTRLTVV.

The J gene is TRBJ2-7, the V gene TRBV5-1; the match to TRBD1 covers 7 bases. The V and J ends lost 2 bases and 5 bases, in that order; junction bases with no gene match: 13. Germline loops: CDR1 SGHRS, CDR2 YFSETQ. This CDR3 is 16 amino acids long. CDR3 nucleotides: TGCGCCAGCAGCTTCTCTCTTGCCGGGACAGTTGACGAGCAGTACTTC. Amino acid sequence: CASSFSLAGTVDEQYF.

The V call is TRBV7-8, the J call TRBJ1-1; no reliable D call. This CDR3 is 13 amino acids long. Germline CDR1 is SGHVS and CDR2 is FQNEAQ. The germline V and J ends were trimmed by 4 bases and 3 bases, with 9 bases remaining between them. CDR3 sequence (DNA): TGTGCCAGCAGCTCAGGCGTTCACACTGAAGCTTTCTTT. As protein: CASSSGVHTEAFF.

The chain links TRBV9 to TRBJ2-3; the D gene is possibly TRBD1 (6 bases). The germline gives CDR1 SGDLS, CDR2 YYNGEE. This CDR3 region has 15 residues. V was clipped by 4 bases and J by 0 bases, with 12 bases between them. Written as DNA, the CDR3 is TGTGCCAGCAGCCCTTACAGGGTTAGCACAGATACGCAGTATTTT. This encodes CASSPYRVSTDTQYF.